The source of this T cell receptor beta chain is a study of OX40 agonist ivuxolimab in advanced cancers. The assay was immunoSEQ multiplex PCR, and TCRdb's table has in-frame clones only and misses some. The profile shows some 100,000 clones, just over 85% of them singletons. V lost 3 bases and J lost 11, with 8 bases in between. From germline, CDR1 is GTSNPN and CDR2 SVGIG (reference sequence). This CDR3 comprises 11 residues. A word on this clone: This same CDR3 is encoded by further DNA sequences in the sample.

This rearrangement joins TRBV30 to TRBJ1-6, with D possibly TRBD1 on 6 matching bases. The sequence derives from an adult with an advanced solid tumor such as melanoma, head and neck, liver or kidney cancer. The material sequenced was CD4+ or CD8+ T cells sorted from blood, taken in a trial of the OX40 agonist ivuxolimab. For the CDR3, the DNA is TGTGCCTGGAGGGACAGCGCACCCCTCCACTTT. It translates to CAWRDSAPLHF. The full variable domain, completed using reference TRBV30 and TRBJ1-6, is SQTIHQWPATLVQPVGSPLSLECTVEGTSNPNLYWYRQAAGRGLQLLFYSVGIGQISSEVPQNLSASRPQDRQFILSSKKLLLSDSGFYLCAWRDSAPLHFGNGTRLTVT.